This TCR beta chain is from a study of response to subunit inactivated influenza vaccine. General study points: Few additional T cells are recruited per seasonal influenza vaccination, authors suggested.

This clonotype was recorded at least ten times. Its antigen remains unknown. One entry per CDR3 protein results from TCRdb running MiXCR on the RT-PCR reads. The data contain hundreds of thousands of distinct CDR3 sequences, around 14% of them singletons. Trimming took off 1 base at V and 7 bases at J, with 10 bases between the two ends. The CDR3 spans 13 residues. The receptor was isolated from a man aged 45-65 years who received an inactivated influenza vaccine. Sample: PBMCs from blood, taken 12 days after vaccination. This sequence joins TRBV12-3 or TRBV12-4 and TRBJ1-2, with D tentatively TRBD1 (6 bases). In nucleotides, the CDR3 is TGTGCCAGCAGTTTAGTAACAGGGAGTGGCTACACCTTC. Translating gives CASSLVTGSGYTF.